This TCR beta chain is drawn from a study of T cells in localized non-small cell lung cancer. Sequenced by immunoSEQ multiplex PCR; TCRdb stores in-frame clones only, minus some. Of about 91,000 clones listed, approximately 88% are singletons. Germline lookup yields CDR1 SQVTM and CDR2 ANQGSEA. Trimming took 2 bases from V and 3 from J, leaving 1 base between them. The CDR3 has 10 amino acids. A note on this clone: What it binds is unknown.

The study's findings and limits: Appearances in adjacent lung were noted for a median 57 of the top 100 tumor clones.

V usage is TRBV29-1 and J usage is TRBJ2-5; the D is unclear. This clonotype was sampled from a man aged 35 to 70 with stage I squamous cell lung carcinoma. Sequenced material: peripheral blood, taken before any cancer treatment. The CDR3 here is CSVEKETQYF. CDR3 DNA sequence: TGCAGCGTTGAAAAAGAGACCCAGTACTTC. Looking up the rest from reference TRBV29-1 and TRBJ2-5 gives the full variable domain: SAVISQKPSRDICQRGTSLTIQCQVDSQVTMMFWYRQQPGQSLTLIATANQGSEATYESGFVIDKFPISRPNLTFSTLTVSNMSPEDSSIYLCSVEKETQYFGPGTRLLVL.